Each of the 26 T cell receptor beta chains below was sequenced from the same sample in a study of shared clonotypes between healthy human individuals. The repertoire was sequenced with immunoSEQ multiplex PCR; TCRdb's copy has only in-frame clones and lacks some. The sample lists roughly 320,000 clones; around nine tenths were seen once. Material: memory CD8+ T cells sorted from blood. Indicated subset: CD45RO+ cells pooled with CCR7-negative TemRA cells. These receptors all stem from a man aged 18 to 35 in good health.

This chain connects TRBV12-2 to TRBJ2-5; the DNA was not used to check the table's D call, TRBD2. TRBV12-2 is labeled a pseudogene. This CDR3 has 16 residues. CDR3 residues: CASRLPLAGGPETQYF. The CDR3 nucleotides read TGTGCAAGTCGCTTACCCCTAGCGGGAGGGCCGGAGACCCAGTACTTC.

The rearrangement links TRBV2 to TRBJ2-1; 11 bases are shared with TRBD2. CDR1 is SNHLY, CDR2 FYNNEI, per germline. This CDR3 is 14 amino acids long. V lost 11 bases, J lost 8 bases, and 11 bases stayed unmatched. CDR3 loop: CARDGTSGKYEQFF. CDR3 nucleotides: TGTGCCCGAGACGGGACTAGCGGAAAATATGAGCAGTTCTTC.

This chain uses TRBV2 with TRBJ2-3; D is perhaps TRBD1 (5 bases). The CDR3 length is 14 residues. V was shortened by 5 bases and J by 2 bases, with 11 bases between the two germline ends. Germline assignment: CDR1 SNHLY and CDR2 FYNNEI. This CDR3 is CASSRPGITDTQYF. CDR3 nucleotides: TGTGCCAGCAGTAGGCCAGGGATCACAGATACGCAGTATTTT. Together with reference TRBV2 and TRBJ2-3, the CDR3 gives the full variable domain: EPEVTQTPSHQVTQMGQEVILRCVPISNHLYFYWYRQILGQKVEFLVSFYNNEISEKSEIFDDQFSVERPDGSNFTLKIRSTKLEDSAMYFCASSRPGITDTQYFGPGTRLTVL.

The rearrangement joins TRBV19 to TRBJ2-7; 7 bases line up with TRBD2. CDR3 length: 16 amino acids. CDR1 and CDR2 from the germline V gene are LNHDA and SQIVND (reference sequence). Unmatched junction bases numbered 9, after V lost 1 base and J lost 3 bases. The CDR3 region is CASSIGRHGRLYEQYF. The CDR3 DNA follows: TGTGCCAGTAGTATAGGACGCCACGGGAGGCTCTACGAGCAGTACTTC.

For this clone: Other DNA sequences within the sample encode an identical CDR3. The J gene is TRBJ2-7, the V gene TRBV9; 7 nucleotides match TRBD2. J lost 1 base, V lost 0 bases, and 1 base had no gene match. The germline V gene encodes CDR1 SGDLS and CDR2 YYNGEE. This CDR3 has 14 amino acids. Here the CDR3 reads CASSVGAGSYEQYF. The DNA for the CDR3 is TGTGCCAGCAGCGTAGGAGCGGGGTCCTACGAGCAGTACTTC.

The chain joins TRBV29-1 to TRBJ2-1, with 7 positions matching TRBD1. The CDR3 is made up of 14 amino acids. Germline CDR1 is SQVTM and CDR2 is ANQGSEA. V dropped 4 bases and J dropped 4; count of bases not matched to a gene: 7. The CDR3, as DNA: TGCAGCGTTGGGACCCGGGACAGTTACAATGAGCAGTTCTTC. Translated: CSVGTRDSYNEQFF.

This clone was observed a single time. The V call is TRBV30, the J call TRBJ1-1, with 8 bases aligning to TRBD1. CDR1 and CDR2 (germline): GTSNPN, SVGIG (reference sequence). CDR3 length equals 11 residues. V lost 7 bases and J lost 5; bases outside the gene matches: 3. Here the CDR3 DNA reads TGTGCCTTTACAGGGGGGACTGAAGCTTTCTTT. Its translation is CAFTGGTEAFF. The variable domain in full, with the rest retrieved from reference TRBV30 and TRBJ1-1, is SQTIHQWPATLVQPVGSPLSLECTVEGTSNPNLYWYRQAAGRGLQLLFYSVGIGQISSEVPQNLSASRPQDRQFILSSKKLLLSDSGFYLCAFTGGTEAFFGQGTRLTVV.

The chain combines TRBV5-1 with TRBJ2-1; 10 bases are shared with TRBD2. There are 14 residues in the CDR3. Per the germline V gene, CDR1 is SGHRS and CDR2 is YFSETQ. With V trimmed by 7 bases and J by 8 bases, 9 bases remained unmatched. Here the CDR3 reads CASGWTSGWDEQFF. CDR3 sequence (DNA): TGCGCCAGCGGATGGACTAGCGGATGGGATGAGCAGTTCTTC.

The DNA of the CDR3 is TGTGCCAGCAGCGTAGGGGTAGCGGAGTACGAGCAGTACTTC. This translates into CASSVGVAEYEQYF. The genes are TRBV9 and TRBJ2-7, with D possibly being TRBD2 (6 bases). V dropped 0 bases and J dropped 4 bases, with 11 bases sitting between them. CDR3 size: 14 residues. The germline CDR1 and CDR2 sequences are SGDLS and YYNGEE.

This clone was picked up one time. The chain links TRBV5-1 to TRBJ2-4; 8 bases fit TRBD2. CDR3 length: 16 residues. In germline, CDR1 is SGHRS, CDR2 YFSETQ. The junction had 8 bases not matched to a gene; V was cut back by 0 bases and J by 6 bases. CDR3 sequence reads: CASSLGGTSPSNIQYF. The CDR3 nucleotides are TGCGCCAGCAGCTTGGGGGGGACTAGTCCGTCAAACATTCAGTACTTC.

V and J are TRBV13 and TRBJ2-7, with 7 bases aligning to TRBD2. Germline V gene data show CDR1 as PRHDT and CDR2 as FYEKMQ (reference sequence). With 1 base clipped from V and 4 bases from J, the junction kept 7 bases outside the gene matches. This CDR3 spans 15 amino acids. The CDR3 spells CASSLVAGESYEQYF. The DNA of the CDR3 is TGTGCCAGCAGCTTAGTCGCGGGAGAGAGTTACGAGCAGTACTTC.

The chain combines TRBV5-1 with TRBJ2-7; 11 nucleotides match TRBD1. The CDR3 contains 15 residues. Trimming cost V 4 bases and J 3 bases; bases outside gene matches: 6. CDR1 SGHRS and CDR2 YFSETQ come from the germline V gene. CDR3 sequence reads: CASSPLGQGDYEQYF. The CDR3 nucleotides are TGCGCCAGCAGCCCCCTGGGACAGGGGGACTACGAGCAGTACTTC.

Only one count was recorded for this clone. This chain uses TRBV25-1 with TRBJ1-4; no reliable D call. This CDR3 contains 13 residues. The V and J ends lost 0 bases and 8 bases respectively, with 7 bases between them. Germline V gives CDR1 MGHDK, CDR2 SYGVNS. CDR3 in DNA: TGTGCCAGCAGTGAATACACGAACGAAAAACTGTTTTTT. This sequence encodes CASSEYTNEKLFF.

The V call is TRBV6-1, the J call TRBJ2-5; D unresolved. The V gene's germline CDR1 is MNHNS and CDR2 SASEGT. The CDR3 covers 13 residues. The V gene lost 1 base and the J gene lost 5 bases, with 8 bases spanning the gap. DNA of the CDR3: TGTGCCAGCAGTGAAGAGGGATGGGAGACCCAGTACTTC. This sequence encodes CASSEEGWETQYF.

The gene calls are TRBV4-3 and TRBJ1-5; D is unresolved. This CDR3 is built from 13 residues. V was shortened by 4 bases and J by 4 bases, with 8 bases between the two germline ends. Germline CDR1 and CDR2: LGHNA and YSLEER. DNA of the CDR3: TGCGCCAGCAGCCCGAGACTAAATCAGCCCCAGCATTTT. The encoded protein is CASSPRLNQPQHF.

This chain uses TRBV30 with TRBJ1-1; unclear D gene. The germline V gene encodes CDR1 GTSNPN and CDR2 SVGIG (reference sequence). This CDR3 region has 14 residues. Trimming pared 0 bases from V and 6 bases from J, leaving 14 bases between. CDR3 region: CAWSVFSSPPEAFF. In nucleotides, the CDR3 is TGTGCCTGGAGTGTATTCTCCAGCCCCCCTGAAGCTTTCTTT.

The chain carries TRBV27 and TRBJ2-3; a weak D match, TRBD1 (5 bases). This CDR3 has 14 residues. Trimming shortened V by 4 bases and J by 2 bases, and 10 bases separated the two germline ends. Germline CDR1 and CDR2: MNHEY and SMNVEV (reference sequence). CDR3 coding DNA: TGTGCCAGCAGTTGGGCAGGGTACACAGATACGCAGTATTTT. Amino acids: CASSWAGYTDTQYF.

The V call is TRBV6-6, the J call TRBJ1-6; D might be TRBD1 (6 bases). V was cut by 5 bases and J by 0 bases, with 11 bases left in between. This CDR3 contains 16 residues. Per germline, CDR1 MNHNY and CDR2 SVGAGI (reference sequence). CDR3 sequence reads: CASSPTGSSYNSPLHF. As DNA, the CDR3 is TGTGCCAGCAGTCCGACAGGAAGCTCCTATAATTCACCCCTCCACTTT.

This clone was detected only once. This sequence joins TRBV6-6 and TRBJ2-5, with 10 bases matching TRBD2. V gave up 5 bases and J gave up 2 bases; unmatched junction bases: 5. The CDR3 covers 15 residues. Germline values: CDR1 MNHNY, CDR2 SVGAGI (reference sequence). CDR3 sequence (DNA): TGTGCCAGCAGTAAACTAGCGGGGCAACAAGAGACCCAGTACTTC. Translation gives CASSKLAGQQETQYF.

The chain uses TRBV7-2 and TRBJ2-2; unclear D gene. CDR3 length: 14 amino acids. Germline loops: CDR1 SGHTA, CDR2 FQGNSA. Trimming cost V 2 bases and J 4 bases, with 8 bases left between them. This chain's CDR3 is CASSLLTSTGELFF. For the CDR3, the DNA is TGTGCCAGCAGCTTATTAACGAGCACCGGGGAGCTGTTTTTT.

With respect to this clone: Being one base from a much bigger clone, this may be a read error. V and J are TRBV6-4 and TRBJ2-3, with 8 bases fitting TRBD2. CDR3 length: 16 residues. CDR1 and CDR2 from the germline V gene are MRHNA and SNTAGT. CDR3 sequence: CASSDSGTRDTGTQYF. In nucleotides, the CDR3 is TGTGCCAGCAGTGACTCCGGGACTAGGGACACAGGTACGCAGTATTTT.

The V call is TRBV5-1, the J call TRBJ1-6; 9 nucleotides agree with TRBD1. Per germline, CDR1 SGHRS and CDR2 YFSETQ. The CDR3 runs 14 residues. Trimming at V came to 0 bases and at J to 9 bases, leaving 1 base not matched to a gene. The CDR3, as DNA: TGCGCCAGCAGCTTGGGACAGGGGGTTTCACCCCTCCACTTT. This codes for CASSLGQGVSPLHF.

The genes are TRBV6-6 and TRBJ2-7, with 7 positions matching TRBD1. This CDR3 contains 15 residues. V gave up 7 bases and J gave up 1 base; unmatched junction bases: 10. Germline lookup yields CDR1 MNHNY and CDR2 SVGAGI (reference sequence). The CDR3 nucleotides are TGTGCCAGCACCAACGAAAGACAGGGTTCCTACGAGCAGTACTTC. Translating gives CASTNERQGSYEQYF.

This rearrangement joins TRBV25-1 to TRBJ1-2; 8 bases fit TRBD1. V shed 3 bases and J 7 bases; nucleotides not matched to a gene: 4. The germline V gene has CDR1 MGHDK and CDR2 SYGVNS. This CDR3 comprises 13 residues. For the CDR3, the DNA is TGTGCCAGCAGTGACTGGACAGGGTCTGGCTACACCTTC. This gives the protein CASSDWTGSGYTF.

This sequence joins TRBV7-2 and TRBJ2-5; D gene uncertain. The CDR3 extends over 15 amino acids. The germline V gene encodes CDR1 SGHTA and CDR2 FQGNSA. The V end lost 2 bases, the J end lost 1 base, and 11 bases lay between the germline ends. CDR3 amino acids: CASSLYNYVQETQYF. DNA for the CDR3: TGTGCCAGCAGCTTATATAACTACGTCCAAGAGACCCAGTACTTC.

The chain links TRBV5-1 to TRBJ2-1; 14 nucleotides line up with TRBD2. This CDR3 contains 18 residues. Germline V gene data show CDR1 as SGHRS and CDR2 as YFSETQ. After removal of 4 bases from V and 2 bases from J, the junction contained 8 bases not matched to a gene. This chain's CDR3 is CASSEPGLAGEPYNEQFF. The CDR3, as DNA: TGCGCCAGCAGCGAACCGGGACTAGCGGGAGAACCCTACAATGAGCAGTTCTTC.